This entry features one TCR beta chain sequence. The second PCR ran roughly 7 to 12 cycles with a sample-barcoded 5' primer and J-beta primers. TCRdb independently ran MiXCR on the 5' RACE reads; one entry per CDR3 protein. The sample carries some 1.5 million distinct CDR3 sequences, roughly 27% recorded once. The record originates from a study of blood T cells in healthy people across ages. This CDR3 has 14 residues. V lost 7 bases and J 2 bases, leaving 13 bases between the germline ends. The rearrangement joins TRBV12-3 or TRBV12-4 to TRBJ2-3; tentative D call: TRBD2 (5 bases). The clonotype originates from a woman aged 25 to 39 in good health. Input material: blood. In DNA form, the CDR3 reads TGTGCCAGCATGCAAGCGGCCGCCACAGATACGCAGTATTTT. This translates into CASMQAAATDTQYF.